This T cell receptor beta chain was sequenced in a study of OX40 agonist ivuxolimab in advanced cancers. Turning to this clone: Antigen unknown.

General study findings and limits: The authors did not determine the antigen specificity of the expanded peripheral T cells. More expanded clones were found, on average, in CD8+ than in CD4+ T cells.

The table came from immunoSEQ multiplex PCR; TCRdb's copy has only in-frame clones and leaves some out. The repertoire has 70,000 to 100,000 clones, around four fifths of them found once; the top ten carry around 1.1%. The sequence was obtained from an adult with an advanced solid tumor such as melanoma, head and neck, liver or kidney cancer. The sample here was CD4+ or CD8+ T cells sorted from blood, taken in a trial of the OX40 agonist ivuxolimab.

CDR3 region: CAAGGAGVSGNTIYF. The CDR3 DNA sequence: TGTGCCGCGGGGGGGGCTGGTGTCTCTGGAAACACCATATATTTT. This sequence joins TRBV10-3 and TRBJ1-3; the D gene is possibly TRBD1 (6 bases). The CDR3 is 15 amino acids. CDR1 and CDR2 from the germline V gene are ENHRY and SYGVKD. Trimming took off 11 bases at V and 0 bases at J, with 17 bases between the two ends.